The 26 T cell receptor beta chains in this list originate from one sample, sequenced in a study of hypomethylating agent response in myelodysplastic syndrome. Measured with immunoSEQ multiplex PCR; TCRdb has only the in-frame clones, and not every one. Of over 3,000 clones in the sample, approximately 78% are singletons; the top ten hold roughly 5.2%. This material consisted of bone marrow, taken before or after starting hypomethylating agent treatment for myelodysplastic syndrome (not recorded which). The receptors come from a human donor with myelodysplastic syndrome.

This clone occurred a few times. This chain joins TRBV10-3 and TRBJ1-5; D might be TRBD1 (5 bases). The CDR3 covers 15 residues. Germline lookup yields CDR1 ENHRY and CDR2 SYGVKD. V was pared by 2 bases and J by 2 bases, with 10 bases between. CDR3 DNA sequence: TGTGCCATCAGTGAGGGGGGGGATGGCAATCAGCCCCAGCATTTT. It is translated as CAISEGGDGNQPQHF.

This clone was detected only a few times. The J gene is TRBJ1-1, the V gene TRBV30; D not certain. CDR3 size: 9 residues. V lost 4 bases, J lost 6 bases, and 3 bases lay in between. CDR1 is GTSNPN and CDR2 is SVGIG in the germline V gene (reference sequence). The chain's CDR3 is CAWKAEAFF. The CDR3 nucleotides are TGTGCCTGGAAAGCTGAAGCTTTCTTT.

The chain combines TRBV6-6 with TRBJ2-3; no firm D call. CDR1 and CDR2 from the germline V gene are MNHNY and SVGAGI (reference sequence). The CDR3 runs to 15 residues. The germline V and J ends were trimmed by 6 bases and 1 base, with 14 bases remaining between them. The CDR3 nucleotides are TGTGCCAGCAGCCCTTCCTTTATCCGCACAGATACGCAGTATTTT. It encodes CASSPSFIRTDTQYF.

CDR3 loop: CASSLGGREGVKNIQYF. The CDR3 coding sequence is TGTGCCAGCAGCTTGGGGGGGCGGGAGGGTGTCAAAAACATTCAGTACTTC. The rearrangement links TRBV5-4 to TRBJ2-4; 9 bases line up with TRBD2. After removal of 0 bases from V and 3 bases from J, the junction contained 7 bases not matched to a gene. CDR3 length: 17 residues. Germline CDR1 reads SGHNT; CDR2 reads YYREEE (reference sequence). Looking up the rest from reference TRBV5-4 and TRBJ2-4 gives the full variable domain: ETGVTQSPTHLIKTRGQQVTLRCSSQSGHNTVSWYQQALGQGPQFIFQYYREEENGRGNFPPRFSGLQFPNYSSELNVNALELDDSALYLCASSLGGREGVKNIQYFGAGTRLSVL.

The chain uses TRBV10-3 and TRBJ2-3, with 12 nucleotides matching TRBD2. This CDR3 has 15 amino acids. V was pared by 7 bases and J by 4 bases, with 6 bases of the junction left unmatched. Germline V gene lookup returns CDR1 ENHRY and CDR2 SYGVKD. CDR3 nucleotides: TGTGCCATCACTGGGACTAGCGGGCGTGCAGATACGCAGTATTTT. This sequence encodes CAITGTSGRADTQYF.

This chain links TRBV11-2 with TRBJ2-7, with 12 bases identical to TRBD1. This CDR3 spans 16 amino acids. Germline V gene sequence: CDR1 SGHAT, CDR2 FQNNGV. The V segment lost 3 bases and the J segment 4 bases; nucleotides outside the gene matches: 7. CDR3 region: CASSFYSGQGAYEQYF. The DNA of the CDR3 is TGTGCCAGCAGCTTCTATTCGGGACAGGGGGCTTACGAGCAGTACTTC.

This clone has a handful of counts. The chain employs TRBV5-1 and TRBJ1-5; the D gene is possibly TRBD1 (5 bases). The CDR3 is 14 amino acids. The V end lost 1 base, the J end lost 7 bases, and 12 bases lay between the germline ends. CDR1 SGHRS and CDR2 YFSETQ come from the germline V gene. The CDR3 loop is CASSLIAEGQPQHF. DNA for the CDR3: TGCGCCAGCAGCTTGATAGCGGAGGGGCAGCCCCAGCATTTT.

The V call is TRBV19, the J call TRBJ2-3; 8 positions agree with TRBD1. The CDR3 sequence is 14 residues long. Trimming removed 7 bases from V and 2 bases from J; junction bases left unmatched: 5. CDR1 is LNHDA, CDR2 SQIVND, per germline (reference sequence). This chain's CDR3 is CASIRTGSTDTQYF. As DNA, the CDR3 is TGTGCCAGTATCCGGACAGGGTCCACAGATACGCAGTATTTT. The variable domain in full, with the rest retrieved from reference TRBV19 and TRBJ2-3, is DGGITQSPKYLFRKEGQNVTLSCEQNLNHDAMYWYRQDPGQGLRLIYYSQIVNDFQKGDIAEGYSVSREKKESFPLTVTSAQKNPTAFYLCASIRTGSTDTQYFGPGTRLTVL.

This clone was picked up a small number of times. In nucleotides, the CDR3 is TGTGCCAGCAGCGTAGAGGCGGACGACCTGAACACTGAAGCTTTCTTT. Protein product: CASSVEADDLNTEAFF. The chain couples TRBV9 to TRBJ1-1, with D unresolved. Germline V gene data show CDR1 as SGDLS and CDR2 as YYNGEE. The CDR3 loop spans 16 amino acids. Trimming left V 0 bases short and J 0 bases short, with 12 bases between.

This clone appeared a few times. Different DNA sequences within this sample yield the same CDR3. The V and J genes are TRBV11-2 and TRBJ2-1, with D unresolved. The CDR3 length is 10 residues. CDR1 is SGHAT and CDR2 is FQNNGV in the germline V gene. Trimming left V 3 bases short and J 7 bases short, with 1 base between. The CDR3 coding sequence is TGTGCCAGCAGCTTTAATGAGCAGTTCTTC. Its translation is CASSFNEQFF.

This chain joins TRBV5-1 and TRBJ2-5; 8 positions match TRBD1. The CDR3 is 14 amino acids. Per the germline V gene, CDR1 is SGHRS and CDR2 is YFSETQ. V shed 3 bases, J shed 5 bases, and the junction held 6 bases outside the gene matches. CDR3 in DNA: TGCGCCAGCAGCTCAGGGGGCGCAGGGGAGACCCAGTACTTC. It translates to CASSSGGAGETQYF.

The chain links TRBV6-1 to TRBJ1-5; D is undetermined. Germline V gives CDR1 MNHNS, CDR2 SASEGT. The V gene lost 9 bases and the J gene lost 0 bases, with 6 bases spanning the gap. This CDR3 spans 12 amino acids. CDR3 loop: CASRASNQPQHF. CDR3 DNA: TGTGCCAGTAGGGCTAGCAATCAGCCCCAGCATTTT.

The chain couples TRBV12-5 to TRBJ2-7, with 8 bases aligning to TRBD1. The CDR3 is 14 residues long. With V trimmed by 1 base and J by 3 bases, 2 bases remained unmatched. In germline, CDR1 is LGHNT, CDR2 FRNRAP. The CDR3 region has the DNA TGTGCTAGTGGTTTGGGGACAGGGTACTACGAGCAGTACTTC. The encoded protein is CASGLGTGYYEQYF.

The chain carries TRBV9 and TRBJ2-7; 8 bases map to TRBD2. The germline CDR1 and CDR2 sequences are SGDLS and YYNGEE. V dropped 2 bases and J dropped 3; count of bases not matched to a gene: 4. CDR3 length: 14 amino acids. CDR3: CASSVSGTGYEQYF. CDR3 nucleotides: TGTGCCAGCAGCGTTAGCGGGACGGGCTACGAGCAGTACTTC.

The V and J genes are TRBV7-9 and TRBJ2-3, with D perhaps matching TRBD1 or TRBD2 (5 bases each). V was cut by 5 bases and J by 4 bases, with 13 bases left in between. The length of the CDR3 is 14 residues. The germline gives CDR1 SEHNR, CDR2 FQNEAQ (reference sequence). DNA for the CDR3: TGTGCCAGCAGCGTTGCCCGGGACCCAGATACGCAGTATTTT. This codes for CASSVARDPDTQYF.

Worth noting for this clone: Within the sample, other DNA sequences also encode this same CDR3. This chain joins TRBV4-1 and TRBJ1-2, with TRBD1 identical over 8 bases. J gave up 4 bases and V 4 bases, and 5 bases lay outside the gene matches. This CDR3 is 14 amino acids long. The germline V gene has CDR1 MGHRA and CDR2 YSYEKL. CDR3 in DNA: TGCGCCAGCAGCCCCGGACAGGGTGGCTATGGCTACACCTTC. This gives the protein CASSPGQGGYGYTF.

This clone came up once. The chain combines TRBV5-1 with TRBJ2-1; 8 bases are shared with TRBD1. The CDR3 runs 13 residues. V gave up 9 bases and J gave up 3 bases; unmatched junction bases: 5. Looked up from germline, CDR1 is SGHRS and CDR2 is YFSETQ. The DNA for the CDR3 is TGCGCCACCCGACAGGGGAACTACAATGAGCAGTTCTTC. It specifies CATRQGNYNEQFF.

This clone was seen more than once but under ten times. This sequence joins TRBV6-1 and TRBJ1-2; D call uncertain. The CDR3 loop spans 14 amino acids. CDR1 and CDR2 (germline): MNHNS, SASEGT. V was pared by 2 bases and J by 4 bases, with 11 bases between. The CDR3 DNA reads TGTGCCAGCAGTGAAAACAGAGGTCTCTATGGCTACACCTTC. Translated: CASSENRGLYGYTF.

The chain carries TRBV9 and TRBJ1-3; weak D call: TRBD1 (6 bases). Germline CDR1 and CDR2: SGDLS and YYNGEE. The V gene lost 2 bases and the J gene lost 0 bases, with 12 bases spanning the gap. This CDR3 comprises 16 residues. CDR3: CASSVRDRYSGNTIYF. CDR3 coding DNA: TGTGCCAGCAGCGTGAGAGACAGGTACTCTGGAAACACCATATATTTT. The complete variable domain, with remaining parts taken from reference TRBV9 and TRBJ1-3, reads DSGVTQTPKHLITATGQRVTLRCSPRSGDLSVYWYQQSLDQGLQFLIQYYNGEERAKGNILERFSAQQFPDLHSELNLSSLELGDSALYFCASSVRDRYSGNTIYFGEGSWLTVV.

The V gene is TRBV19, the J gene TRBJ1-3; TRBD1 is a possible D gene (6 bases). CDR3 length: 16 residues. V gave up 3 bases and J gave up 0 bases, with 12 bases separating them. The V gene's germline CDR1 is LNHDA and CDR2 SQIVND (reference sequence). CDR3 coding DNA: TGTGCCAGTAGTATGCGCCGGGACAACTCTGGAAACACCATATATTTT. Translation: CASSMRRDNSGNTIYF. The variable domain in full, with the rest retrieved from reference TRBV19 and TRBJ1-3, is DGGITQSPKYLFRKEGQNVTLSCEQNLNHDAMYWYRQDPGQGLRLIYYSQIVNDFQKGDIAEGYSVSREKKESFPLTVTSAQKNPTAFYLCASSMRRDNSGNTIYFGEGSWLTVV.

This clone was seen once. This chain connects TRBV7-2 to TRBJ2-1; no firm D call. The length of the CDR3 is 14 residues. Trimming took 4 bases from V and 2 from J, leaving 9 bases between them. Germline V gene sequence: CDR1 SGHTA, CDR2 FQGNSA. The CDR3 sequence: CASSSDHAYNEQFF. CDR3 nucleotides: TGTGCCAGCAGCTCGGACCACGCCTACAATGAGCAGTTCTTC.

This clone showed up just a few times. The chain has TRBV6-5 and TRBJ2-7, with 9 bases fitting TRBD1. This CDR3 has 14 residues. V lost 7 bases, J lost 4 bases, and 8 bases stayed unmatched. Germline CDR1 is MNHEY and CDR2 is SVGAGI. CDR3 protein: CASTPTGGKYEQYF. The CDR3 DNA sequence: TGTGCCAGCACCCCGACAGGGGGGAAGTACGAGCAGTACTTC.

This clone came up once. V usage is TRBV2 and J usage is TRBJ2-5; TRBD2 aligns across 13 bases. The J call may be faulty, since TRBJ2-7 better matches the DNA end. The germline V gene encodes CDR1 SNHLY and CDR2 FYNNEI. The CDR3 is made up of 17 amino acids. CDR3 DNA sequence: TGTGCCGGCAAGGGGGGACTAGCGGGACGGAAAAACTACGAGCAGTACTTC. The encoded protein is CAGKGGLAGRKNYEQYF.

The V call is TRBV5-1, the J call TRBJ2-7; 9 bases agree with TRBD1. Per germline, CDR1 SGHRS and CDR2 YFSETQ. The CDR3 loop spans 15 amino acids. Trimming cost V 5 bases and J 2 bases; bases outside gene matches: 8. CDR3 in amino acids: CASRTRGDRAYEQYF. The CDR3, as DNA: TGCGCCAGCAGAACAAGGGGGGACAGGGCCTACGAGCAGTACTTC.

This chain links TRBV5-1 with TRBJ2-7, with 15 bases identical to TRBD2. CDR1 is SGHRS, CDR2 YFSETQ, per germline. V lost 4 bases and J lost 3; bases outside the gene matches: 8. The CDR3 has 17 residues. CDR3 sequence reads: CASSTGLAGGRVYEQYF. The CDR3 DNA sequence: TGCGCCAGCAGCACGGGACTAGCGGGGGGACGGGTCTACGAGCAGTACTTC.

A single count supports this clone. The chain joins TRBV11-3 to TRBJ2-3; 7 bases match TRBD1. Germline V gene lookup returns CDR1 SGHNT and CDR2 YENEEA. Trimming took 5 bases from V and 4 from J; bases not matched to a gene: 9. The CDR3 has 15 amino acids. The CDR3 protein is CASSLGGQRADTQYF. The DNA for the CDR3 is TGTGCCAGCAGCCTAGGGGGACAGAGGGCAGATACGCAGTATTTT.